The source of this TCR beta chain is a study of blood T cell repertoires in COVID-19. Study context: Collection of acute and convalescent COVID-19 samples took place in the United States, Italy and Spain. PBMCs, B-cell-depleted T cells, or T cells provided the cDNA or gDNA that made up the material.

Germline V lookup: CDR1 DFQATT, CDR2 SNEGSKA (reference sequence). This CDR3 comprises 13 residues. V was clipped by 3 bases and J by 5 bases; unmatched bases: 7. Original processing notes: Scientists estimated how many nucleated cells there were by amplifying reference gene primers. Generated by immunoSEQ multiplex PCR, the TCRdb table keeps only in-frame clones and is missing some. For V, J and clone size, that table is used; D and trimming come from the DNA. The table lists some 68,000 clones, 85% to 90% of them singletons. The sample consisted of peripheral blood. The receptor was derived from a man aged 50-60 years with active COVID-19. J is TRBJ2-7 and V is TRBV20-1; 7 bases align to TRBD1. CDR3 coding DNA: TGCAGTGCTAGTGAGGGGGCGCTGGACGAGCAGTACTTC. It codes for CSASEGALDEQYF.